The rows below give T cell receptor beta chains drawn from one sample of a study of T cells expressing NK-cell markers. For each CDR3 protein, TCRdb gives one entry from its re-call of the 5' RACE reads, without DNA. The ten most abundant clones cover approximately 1.5% of a sample with about 460,000 distinct CDR3 sequences. Sequenced sample: blood T cells: a sorted CD56 or NKG2C T cell subset, CD4+ or CD8+ T cells, or bulk PBMC T cells (not recorded which). Every receptor here comes from a woman between 45 and 60 years old in good health. The CDR3 runs from the conserved cysteine through the conserved F or W.

J	V	CDR3
TRBJ2-1	TRBV7-6	CASSSLAGGPGNEQFF
TRBJ2-1	TRBV20-1	CSAPDYPSYNEQFF
TRBJ1-5	TRBV20-1	CSARDPAGENQPQHF
TRBJ2-3	TRBV30	CAWTGGDTDTQYF
TRBJ2-3	TRBV2	CASSASGAPLRNTQYF
TRBJ2-1	TRBV6-5	CASSFGLSGSSSYNEQFF
TRBJ2-1	TRBV12-3/TRBV12-4	CASGTGGRNEQFF
TRBJ2-2	TRBV20-1	CSGQQAATGELFF
TRBJ2-2	TRBV11-3	CASSSTSAGGELFF
TRBJ2-5	TRBV12-3/TRBV12-4	CASRPAAVRETQYF
TRBJ1-2	TRBV20-1	CSARLTGRDGYTF
TRBJ2-2	TRBV10-3	CAISDSGTGNTGELFF
TRBJ1-2	TRBV18	CASSPRTTDGGYTF
TRBJ2-3	TRBV27	CASSSYYGGSTDTQYF
TRBJ2-3	TRBV7-9	CAGSSLDTQYF
TRBJ1-4	TRBV15	CATSREGTTNEKLFF
TRBJ1-1	TRBV20-1	CSARLPSGQLNTEAFF
TRBJ2-7	TRBV20-1	CSAREGREFIYEQYF
TRBJ1-2	TRBV20-1	CSADPEGASGYTF
TRBJ2-7	TRBV4-2	CASSQDDLTYEQYF
TRBJ2-1	TRBV30	CAWSLSGRILGEQFF
TRBJ2-3	TRBV12-5	CASGPVGRGDTQYF
TRBJ2-5	TRBV3-1	CASSRGPSPQETQYF
TRBJ2-1	TRBV5-1	CASSRQEFNNEQFF
TRBJ2-1	TRBV6-5	CASTDGTQSSYNEQFF
TRBJ1-1	TRBV7-9	CASSLYGGITEAFF
TRBJ2-2	TRBV5-1	CASSGRTGKSGELFF
TRBJ1-2	TRBV4-2	CASSQGHSYTF
TRBJ2-1	TRBV7-8	CASSEQLAGGNEQFF
TRBJ2-2	TRBV11-2	CASSPAPSGRFSGELFF
TRBJ1-1	TRBV7-9	CATRDGKEEAFF
TRBJ2-4	TRBV4-1	CASSPGLAGGIAKNIQYF
TRBJ2-2	TRBV12-3/TRBV12-4	CATSERARTGELFF
TRBJ2-7	TRBV5-1	CASRGIAGAHEQYF
TRBJ2-3	TRBV7-8	CASSLDGGLDTQYF
TRBJ2-2	TRBV27	CASRQTVTGTGELFF
TRBJ2-3	TRBV11-2	CASSPERGITDTQYF
TRBJ2-7	TRBV10-1	CASSRHGGANGEQYF
TRBJ2-3	TRBV12-3/TRBV12-4	CASKILAATSTDTQYF
TRBJ1-2	TRBV20-1	CSGGGVPLNYGYTF
TRBJ2-3	TRBV20-1	CSAPGLAGAGDTQYF
TRBJ2-5	TRBV12-3/TRBV12-4	CASSFPAGQGGETQYF
TRBJ2-7	TRBV20-1	CSARGGSGLYEQYF
TRBJ2-6	TRBV19	CASKDRLSSGANVLTF
TRBJ2-4	TRBV4-1	CASSPWPGDIAKNIQYF
TRBJ1-1	TRBV12-3/TRBV12-4	CASRPSESEAFF